The 11 T cell receptor beta chains below all came from one sample that was sequenced in a study of blood T cells in healthy people across ages. For the second PCR, which ran for roughly 6 to 12 cycles, a sample-barcoded 5' primer and a J-beta primer mix were used. TCRdb re-derived calls from the 5' RACE reads in MiXCR, one entry per CDR3 protein. The sample records around 940,000 distinct CDR3 sequences, 51% being singletons. The sequenced sample consisted of blood. These receptors came from a woman aged 55 to 70 in good health.

This clonotype was observed a few times. For the CDR3, the DNA is TGTGCCAGCAGTAAGGGGGGCGCCTTCCTCTCTGGGGCCAACGTCCTGACTTTC. Translating gives CASSKGGAFLSGANVLTF. V gene TRBV28 combines with J gene TRBJ2-6; D is possibly TRBD1 or TRBD2 (6 bases each). The germline V and J ends were trimmed by 5 bases and 0 bases, with 17 bases remaining between them. The CDR3 runs to 18 residues. CDR1 and CDR2 from the germline V gene are MDHEN and SYDVKM.

The CDR3 DNA reads TGCGCCAGCACCTTTAGATATGAGCAGTTCTTC. This sequence encodes CASTFRYEQFF. The chain is built from TRBV5-1 and TRBJ2-1; D unclear. Looked up from germline, CDR1 is SGHRS and CDR2 is YFSETQ. CDR3 length: 11 amino acids. The germline V and J ends were trimmed by 6 bases and 8 bases, with 9 bases remaining between them.

This clonotype was recorded a few times. The J gene is TRBJ2-5, the V gene TRBV14; D might be TRBD2 (5 bases). The closer fit of TRBJ2-7 to the DNA end suggests the J call may be wrong. CDR3 size: 16 residues. Per germline, CDR1 SGHDN and CDR2 FVKESK. The CDR3 DNA follows: TGTGCCAGCAGCCAAGAATCGGGATGGGGTCGGGACGAGCAGTACTTC. This translates into CASSQESGWGRDEQYF.

The chain couples TRBV5-5 to TRBJ2-1; D gene ambiguous. The DNA end favors TRBJ2-7, so the J call may be wrong. Germline V lookup: CDR1 SGHKS, CDR2 YYEKEE (reference sequence). The CDR3 contains 14 residues. CDR3 loop: CASSLVVRYNEQYF. Here the CDR3 DNA reads TGTGCCAGCAGCTTGGTGGTGCGGTACAATGAGCAGTACTTC.

The gene calls are TRBV18 and TRBJ1-5; 7 nucleotides agree with TRBD1. Losses at the gene ends were 4 bases for V and 0 bases for J; bases not matched to a gene: 3. The CDR3 is made up of 15 amino acids. Germline V gives CDR1 KGHSH, CDR2 LQKENI. The CDR3 nucleotides read TGTGCCAGCTCACGAGGACAGGATAGCAATCAGCCCCAGCATTTT. This translates into CASSRGQDSNQPQHF.

V usage is TRBV28 and J usage is TRBJ1-4; D not certain. Germline loops: CDR1 MDHEN, CDR2 SYDVKM. The V gene lost 6 bases and the J gene lost 6 bases, with 17 bases spanning the gap. This CDR3 has 15 residues. CDR3 nucleotides: TGTGCCAGCAGCTGGGCTGGACGTCAGGATGAAAAACTGTTTTTT. Amino acids: CASSWAGRQDEKLFF.

V is TRBV20-1 and J is TRBJ2-1; D may be TRBD2 (6 bases). The germline V gene encodes CDR1 DFQATT and CDR2 SNEGSKA (reference sequence). V lost 1 base to trimming and J lost 0 bases, with 22 bases between them. This CDR3 is built from 19 residues. The CDR3 bases are TGCAGTGCTAGAGGAACCCCGTCGGCGGTAGCGGCCTCCTACAATGAGCAGTTCTTC. It is translated as CSARGTPSAVAASYNEQFF.

This clonotype was counted only a few times. This rearrangement joins TRBV20-1 to TRBJ2-7; a possible D gene is TRBD2 (6 bases). V was shortened by 6 bases and J by 3 bases, with 21 bases between the two germline ends. The germline CDR1 and CDR2 sequences are DFQATT and SNEGSKA (reference sequence). The CDR3 has 15 amino acids. CDR3 bases: TGCAGTGCGCCGGAACCGGGGGAGCTCCTCTACGAGCAGTACTTC. Protein: CSAPEPGELLYEQYF.

V gene TRBV9 combines with J gene TRBJ2-5; unclear D gene. The CDR3 covers 15 residues. The germline CDR1 and CDR2 sequences are SGDLS and YYNGEE. Trimming took 2 bases from V and 2 from J, leaving 13 bases between them. The CDR3 region has the DNA TGTGCCAGCAGCGTGGGTCCCGCCACACAAGAGACCCAGTACTTC. This translates into CASSVGPATQETQYF.

J is TRBJ2-1 and V is TRBV7-2, with TRBD2 matching over 7 bases. With V trimmed by 1 base and J by 15 bases, 9 bases remained unmatched. The CDR3 is made up of 13 amino acids. The germline gives CDR1 SGHTA, CDR2 FQGNSA. The CDR3 loop is CASSLGASGSLFF. The CDR3 DNA reads TGTGCCAGCAGCTTAGGGGCTAGCGGCAGTTTGTTCTTC.

The chain employs TRBV7-2 and TRBJ2-1; 10 bases align to TRBD2. The CDR3 is 15 amino acids. The germline V gene has CDR1 SGHTA and CDR2 FQGNSA. With V trimmed by 4 bases and J by 2 bases, 2 bases remained unmatched. DNA for the CDR3: TGTGCCAGCAGCTGGAGCGGGAGGGCCTACAATGAGCAGTTCTTC. Translating it yields CASSWSGRAYNEQFF.